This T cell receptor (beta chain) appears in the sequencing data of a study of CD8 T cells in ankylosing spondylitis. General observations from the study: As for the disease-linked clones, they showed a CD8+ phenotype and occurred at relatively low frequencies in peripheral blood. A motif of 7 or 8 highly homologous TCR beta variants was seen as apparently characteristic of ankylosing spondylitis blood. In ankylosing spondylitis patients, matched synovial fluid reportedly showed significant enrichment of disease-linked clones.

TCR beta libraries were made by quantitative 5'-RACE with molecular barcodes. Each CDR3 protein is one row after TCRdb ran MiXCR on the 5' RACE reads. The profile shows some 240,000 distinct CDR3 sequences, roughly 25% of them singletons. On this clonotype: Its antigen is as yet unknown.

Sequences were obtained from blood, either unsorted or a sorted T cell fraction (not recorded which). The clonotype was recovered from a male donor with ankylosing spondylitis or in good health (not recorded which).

The CDR3 loop reads CAISESLPVTDTQYF. CDR3 nucleotide sequence: TGTGCCATCAGTGAGTCTTTGCCGGTCACAGATACGCAGTATTTT. The V and J genes are TRBV10-3 and TRBJ2-3; D call uncertain. CDR3 size: 15 residues. CDR1 ENHRY and CDR2 SYGVKD come from the germline V gene. V shed 0 bases and J shed 2 bases, with 9 bases lying between them.